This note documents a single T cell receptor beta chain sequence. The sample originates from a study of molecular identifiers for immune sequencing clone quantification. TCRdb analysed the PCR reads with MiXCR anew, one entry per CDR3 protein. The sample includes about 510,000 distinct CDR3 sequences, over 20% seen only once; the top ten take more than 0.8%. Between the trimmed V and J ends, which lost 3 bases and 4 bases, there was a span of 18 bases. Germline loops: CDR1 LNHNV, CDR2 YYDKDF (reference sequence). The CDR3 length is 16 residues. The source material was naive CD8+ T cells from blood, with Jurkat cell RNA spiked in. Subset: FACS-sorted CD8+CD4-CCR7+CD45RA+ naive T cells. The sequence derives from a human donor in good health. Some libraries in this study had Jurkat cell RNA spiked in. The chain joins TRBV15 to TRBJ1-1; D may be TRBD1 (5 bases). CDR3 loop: CATSSARDLRGTEAFF. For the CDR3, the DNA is TGTGCCACCAGCAGTGCCCGGGACCTAAGGGGCACTGAAGCTTTCTTT.